Below, one TCR beta chain is given with its context. This sample was included in a study of PD-L1 blockade in urothelial cancer. Repertoires were generated with immunoSEQ multiplex PCR, while TCRdb's copy carries only in-frame clones and drops some. The repertoire includes tens of thousands of clones, more than 70% of them detected once, and approximately 2.5% sits in the top ten. Indicated time point: peripheral blood 6 weeks after treatment start. The ends were cut back, 4 bases at V and 3 bases at J, with 15 bases in the middle. Germline V CDR1 and CDR2: SGHVS, FQNEAQ. CDR3 length: 15 residues. J is TRBJ1-2 and V is TRBV7-8; the D gene is possibly TRBD1 (5 bases). This clonotype was sampled from a man aged 60-69 years with urothelial cancer. The sample was PBMCs, taken around atezolizumab (anti-PD-L1) treatment. The CDR3 bases are TGTGCCAGCAGCTCGGTTTGGGGGGTCGACTATGGCTACACCTTC. Protein product: CASSSVWGVDYGYTF.